This TCR beta chain was retrieved from a study of shared clonotypes between healthy human individuals. Overall study findings and caveats: Non-shared clonotypes showed lower generation probabilities than clonotypes common to all four donors. Naive subsets tended to show greater estimated richness than memory subsets.

Trimming at V came to 6 bases and at J to 3 bases, leaving 11 bases not matched to a gene. This CDR3 has 15 amino acids. The germline CDR1 and CDR2 sequences are SNHLY and FYNNEI. Roughly 30,000 T cell genomes (around 0.2 ug DNA) went into each sorted-subset replicate. The table came from immunoSEQ multiplex PCR; TCRdb's copy has only in-frame clones and leaves some out. The sample consists of nearly 600,000 clones, roughly 96% of them appearing once. This clone appeared once. Its antigen is unidentified. The naive CD8 subset, CD45RO-negative cells positively selected for CCR7, excluded terminally differentiated effector memory CD45RA+ cells.

The sequencing input was naive CD8+ T cells sorted from blood. The rearrangement uses TRBV2 and TRBJ2-7; TRBD1 matches 7 bases. This clonotype originated in a woman in her 30s in good health. The CDR3 reads CASSPPGQKYYEQYF. The CDR3 DNA reads as TGTGCCAGCAGCCCTCCGGGACAGAAATACTACGAGCAGTACTTC. The full variable domain, in which reference TRBV2 and TRBJ2-7 provide the parts outside the CDR3, is EPEVTQTPSHQVTQMGQEVILRCVPISNHLYFYWYRQILGQKVEFLVSFYNNEISEKSEIFDDQFSVERPDGSNFTLKIRSTKLEDSAMYFCASSPPGQKYYEQYFGPGTRLTVT.